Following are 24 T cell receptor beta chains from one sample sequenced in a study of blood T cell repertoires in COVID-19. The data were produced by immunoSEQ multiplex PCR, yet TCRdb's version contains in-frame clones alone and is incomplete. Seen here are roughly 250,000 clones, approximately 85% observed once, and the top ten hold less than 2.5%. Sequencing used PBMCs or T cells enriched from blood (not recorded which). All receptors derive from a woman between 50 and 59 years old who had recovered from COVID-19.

The CDR3 loop reads CASSFTGFEKLFF. The CDR3 DNA reads as TGTGCCAGCAGTTTCACAGGGTTTGAAAAACTGTTTTTT. The gene calls are TRBV12-3 or TRBV12-4 and TRBJ1-4, with a possible D match to TRBD1 (6 bases). V was cut by 3 bases and J by 7 bases, with 9 bases left in between. CDR3 length: 13 amino acids.

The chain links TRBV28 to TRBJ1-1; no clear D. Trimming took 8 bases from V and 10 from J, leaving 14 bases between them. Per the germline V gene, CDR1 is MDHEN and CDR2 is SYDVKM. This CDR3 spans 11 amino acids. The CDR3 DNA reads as TGTGCCAGCCACCTCCGGGGAGGAGCTTTCTTT. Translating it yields CASHLRGGAFF.

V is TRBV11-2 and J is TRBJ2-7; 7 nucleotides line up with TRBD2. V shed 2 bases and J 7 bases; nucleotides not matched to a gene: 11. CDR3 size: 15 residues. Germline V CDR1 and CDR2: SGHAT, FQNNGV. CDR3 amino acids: CASSLYSAREREQYF. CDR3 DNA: TGTGCCAGCAGCTTATATTCAGCGCGGGAGCGGGAGCAGTACTTC.

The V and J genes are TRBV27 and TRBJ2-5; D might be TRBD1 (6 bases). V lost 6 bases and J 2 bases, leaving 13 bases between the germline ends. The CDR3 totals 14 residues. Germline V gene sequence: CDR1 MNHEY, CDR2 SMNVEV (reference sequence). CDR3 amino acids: CASRASGTQETQYF. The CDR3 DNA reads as TGTGCCAGCAGGGCCTCCGGGACACAAGAGACCCAGTACTTC.

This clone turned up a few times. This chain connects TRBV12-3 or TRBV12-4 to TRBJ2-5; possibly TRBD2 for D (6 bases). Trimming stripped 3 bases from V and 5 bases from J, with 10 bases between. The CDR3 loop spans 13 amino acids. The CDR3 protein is CASSFAGRETQYF. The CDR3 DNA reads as TGTGCCAGCAGTTTCGCAGGGAGGGAGACCCAGTACTTC.

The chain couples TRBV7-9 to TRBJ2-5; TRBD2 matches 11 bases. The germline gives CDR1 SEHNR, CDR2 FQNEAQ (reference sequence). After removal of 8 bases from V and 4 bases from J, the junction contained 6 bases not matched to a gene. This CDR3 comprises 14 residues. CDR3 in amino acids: CASVSGRAGETQYF. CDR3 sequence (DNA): TGTGCCAGCGTTAGCGGGAGGGCCGGAGAGACCCAGTACTTC.

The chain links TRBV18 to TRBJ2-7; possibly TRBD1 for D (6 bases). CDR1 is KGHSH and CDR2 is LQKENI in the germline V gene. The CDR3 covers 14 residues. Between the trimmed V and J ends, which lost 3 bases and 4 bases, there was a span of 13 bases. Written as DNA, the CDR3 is TGTGCCAGCTCACCTGCACAGGGTCAGTACGAGCAGTACTTC. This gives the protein CASSPAQGQYEQYF.

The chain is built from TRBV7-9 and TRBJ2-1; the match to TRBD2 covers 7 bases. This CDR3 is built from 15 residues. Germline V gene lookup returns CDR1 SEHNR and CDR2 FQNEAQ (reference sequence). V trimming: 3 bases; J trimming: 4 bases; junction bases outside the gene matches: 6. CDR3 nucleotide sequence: TGTGCCAGCAGCTTCAGCGGGATGATGTACAATGAGCAGTTCTTC. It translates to CASSFSGMMYNEQFF.

The CDR3 coding sequence is TGCGCCAGCAGCTTTAGCAGGAACACCGGGGAGCTGTTTTTT. Its translation is CASSFSRNTGELFF. J is TRBJ2-2 and V is TRBV5-1; D is uncertain. Germline V gives CDR1 SGHRS, CDR2 YFSETQ. The CDR3 contains 14 residues. Trimming pared 2 bases from V and 1 base from J, leaving 6 bases between.

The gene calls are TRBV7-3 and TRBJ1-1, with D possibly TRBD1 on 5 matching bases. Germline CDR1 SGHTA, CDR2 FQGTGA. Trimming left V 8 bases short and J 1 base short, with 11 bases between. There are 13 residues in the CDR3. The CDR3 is CASASRENTEAFF. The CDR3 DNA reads TGTGCCAGCGCCTCCAGGGAGAACACTGAAGCTTTCTTT.

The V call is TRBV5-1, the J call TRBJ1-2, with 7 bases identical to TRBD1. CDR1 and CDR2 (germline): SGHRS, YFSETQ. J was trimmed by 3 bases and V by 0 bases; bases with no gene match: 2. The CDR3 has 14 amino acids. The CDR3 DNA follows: TGCGCCAGCAGCTTGGACAGGGGCGACTATGGCTACACCTTC. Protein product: CASSLDRGDYGYTF.

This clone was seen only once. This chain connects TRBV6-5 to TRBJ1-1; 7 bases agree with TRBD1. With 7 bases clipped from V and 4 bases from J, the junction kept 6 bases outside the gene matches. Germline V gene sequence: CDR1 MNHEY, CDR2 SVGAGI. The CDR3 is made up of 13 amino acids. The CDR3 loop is CASTSPGGTEAFF. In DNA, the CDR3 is TGTGCCAGCACAAGCCCAGGGGGCACTGAAGCTTTCTTT.

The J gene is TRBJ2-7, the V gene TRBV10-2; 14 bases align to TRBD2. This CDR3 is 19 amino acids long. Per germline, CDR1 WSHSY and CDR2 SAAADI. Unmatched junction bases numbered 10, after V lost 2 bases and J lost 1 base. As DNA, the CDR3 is TGCGCCAGCAGTGAGCGGGGACTAGCGGGAGCCTGGGATTCCTACGAGCAGTACTTC. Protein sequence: CASSERGLAGAWDSYEQYF.

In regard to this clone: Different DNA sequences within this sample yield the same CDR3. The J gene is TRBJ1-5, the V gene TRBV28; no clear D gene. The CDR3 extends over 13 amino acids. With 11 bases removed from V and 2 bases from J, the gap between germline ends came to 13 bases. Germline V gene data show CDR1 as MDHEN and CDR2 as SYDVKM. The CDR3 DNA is TGTGCCTCGTCGCCCTACGGCAATCAGCCCCAGCATTTT. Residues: CASSPYGNQPQHF. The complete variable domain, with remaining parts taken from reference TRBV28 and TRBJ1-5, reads DVKVTQSSRYLVKRTGEKVFLECVQDMDHENMFWYRQDPGLGLRLIYFSYDVKMKEKGDIPEGYSVSREKKERFSLILESASTNQTSMYLCASSPYGNQPQHFGDGTRLSIL.

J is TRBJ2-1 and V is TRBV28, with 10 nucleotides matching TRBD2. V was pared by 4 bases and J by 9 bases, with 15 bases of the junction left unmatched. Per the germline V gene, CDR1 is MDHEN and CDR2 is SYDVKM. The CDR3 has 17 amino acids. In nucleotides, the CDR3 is TGTGCCAGCAGTTCCCCTTTAGGGCTAGCGGGAGTACGTGAGCAGTTCTTC. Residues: CASSSPLGLAGVREQFF.

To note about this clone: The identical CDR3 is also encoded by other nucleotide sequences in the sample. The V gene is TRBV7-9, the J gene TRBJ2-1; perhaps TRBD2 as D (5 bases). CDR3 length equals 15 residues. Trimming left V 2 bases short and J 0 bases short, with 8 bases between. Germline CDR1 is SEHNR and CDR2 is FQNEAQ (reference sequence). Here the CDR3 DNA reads TGTGCCAGCAGCTTAACTGGGAGCTCCTACAATGAGCAGTTCTTC. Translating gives CASSLTGSSYNEQFF.

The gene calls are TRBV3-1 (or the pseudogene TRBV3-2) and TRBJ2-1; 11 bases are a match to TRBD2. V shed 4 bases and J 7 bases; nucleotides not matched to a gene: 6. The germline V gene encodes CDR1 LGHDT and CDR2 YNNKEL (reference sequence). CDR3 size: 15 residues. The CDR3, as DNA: TGTGCCAGCAGCCCGTGGGCTAGCGGGAGGAATGAGCAGTTCTTC. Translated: CASSPWASGRNEQFF.

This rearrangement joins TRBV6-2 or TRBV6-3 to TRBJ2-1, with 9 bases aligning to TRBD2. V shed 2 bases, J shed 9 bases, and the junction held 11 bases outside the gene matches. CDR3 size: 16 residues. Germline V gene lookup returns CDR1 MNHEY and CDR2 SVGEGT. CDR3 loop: CASSYPIAGVFGEQFF. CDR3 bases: TGTGCCAGCAGTTACCCCATAGCGGGAGTATTCGGTGAGCAGTTCTTC.

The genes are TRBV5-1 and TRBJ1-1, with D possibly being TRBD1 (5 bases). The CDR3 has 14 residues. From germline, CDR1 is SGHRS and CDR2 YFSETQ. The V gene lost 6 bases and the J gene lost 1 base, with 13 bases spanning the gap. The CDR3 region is CASNKGIGNTEAFF. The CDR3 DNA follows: TGCGCCAGCAACAAGGGGATAGGGAACACTGAAGCTTTCTTT.

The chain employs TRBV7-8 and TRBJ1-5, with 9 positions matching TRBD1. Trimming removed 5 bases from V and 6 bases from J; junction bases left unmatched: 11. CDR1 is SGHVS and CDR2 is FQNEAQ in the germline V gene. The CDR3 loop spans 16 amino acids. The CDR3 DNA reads TGTGCCAGCAGCCCCCAGGGGGGACAGGGCTCTCAGCCCCAGCATTTT. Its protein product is CASSPQGGQGSQPQHF.

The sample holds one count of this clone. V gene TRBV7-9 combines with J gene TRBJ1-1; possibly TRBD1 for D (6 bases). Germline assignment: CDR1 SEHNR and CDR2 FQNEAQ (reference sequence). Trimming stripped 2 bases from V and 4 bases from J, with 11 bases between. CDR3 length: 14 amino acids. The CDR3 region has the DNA TGTGCCAGCAGCTTACCCAGAGGGGGCACTGAAGCTTTCTTT. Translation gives CASSLPRGGTEAFF.

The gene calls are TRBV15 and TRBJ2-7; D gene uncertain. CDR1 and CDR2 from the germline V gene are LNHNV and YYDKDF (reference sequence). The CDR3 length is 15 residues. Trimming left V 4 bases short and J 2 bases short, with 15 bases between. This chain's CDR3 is CATSINEGTAYEQYF. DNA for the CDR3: TGTGCCACCAGCATCAACGAAGGAACAGCCTACGAGCAGTACTTC.

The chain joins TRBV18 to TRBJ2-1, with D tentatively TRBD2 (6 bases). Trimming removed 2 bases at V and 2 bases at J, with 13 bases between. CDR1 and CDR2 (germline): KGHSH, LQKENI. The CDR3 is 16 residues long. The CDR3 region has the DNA TGTGCCAGCTCACCAAGACCTAGCGCACCCTACAATGAGCAGTTCTTC. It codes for CASSPRPSAPYNEQFF.

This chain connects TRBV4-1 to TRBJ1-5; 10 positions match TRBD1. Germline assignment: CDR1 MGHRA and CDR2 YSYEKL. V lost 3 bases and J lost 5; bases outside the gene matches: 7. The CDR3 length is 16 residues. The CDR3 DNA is TGCGCCAGCAGCCAGCCCGGGACAGGGGCTTATCAGCCCCAGCATTTT. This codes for CASSQPGTGAYQPQHF.